This T cell receptor beta chain was obtained from a study of T-cell memory formation after mild COVID-19. The germline gives CDR1 SGHKS, CDR2 YYEKEE (reference sequence). This CDR3 comprises 15 residues. The V and J ends lost 1 base and 4 bases respectively, with 11 bases between them. TCRdb ran MiXCR on the 5' RACE reads and lists one entry per CDR3 protein. Of about 200,000 distinct CDR3 sequences listed, around 9.5% are singletons. This clonotype was counted between two and nine times. The material sequenced was PBMCs or a T cell subset sorted from them (not recorded which). V usage is TRBV5-5 and J usage is TRBJ1-4; D is ambiguous. The receptor was isolated from a man aged 18 to 29 who had mild COVID-19 (a few samples of this study predate the infection). Cell type and time point are not known. CDR3 nucleotide sequence: TGTGCCAGCAGCTTGAGGGCAGACGTTAATGAAAAACTGTTTTTT. This encodes CASSLRADVNEKLFF.